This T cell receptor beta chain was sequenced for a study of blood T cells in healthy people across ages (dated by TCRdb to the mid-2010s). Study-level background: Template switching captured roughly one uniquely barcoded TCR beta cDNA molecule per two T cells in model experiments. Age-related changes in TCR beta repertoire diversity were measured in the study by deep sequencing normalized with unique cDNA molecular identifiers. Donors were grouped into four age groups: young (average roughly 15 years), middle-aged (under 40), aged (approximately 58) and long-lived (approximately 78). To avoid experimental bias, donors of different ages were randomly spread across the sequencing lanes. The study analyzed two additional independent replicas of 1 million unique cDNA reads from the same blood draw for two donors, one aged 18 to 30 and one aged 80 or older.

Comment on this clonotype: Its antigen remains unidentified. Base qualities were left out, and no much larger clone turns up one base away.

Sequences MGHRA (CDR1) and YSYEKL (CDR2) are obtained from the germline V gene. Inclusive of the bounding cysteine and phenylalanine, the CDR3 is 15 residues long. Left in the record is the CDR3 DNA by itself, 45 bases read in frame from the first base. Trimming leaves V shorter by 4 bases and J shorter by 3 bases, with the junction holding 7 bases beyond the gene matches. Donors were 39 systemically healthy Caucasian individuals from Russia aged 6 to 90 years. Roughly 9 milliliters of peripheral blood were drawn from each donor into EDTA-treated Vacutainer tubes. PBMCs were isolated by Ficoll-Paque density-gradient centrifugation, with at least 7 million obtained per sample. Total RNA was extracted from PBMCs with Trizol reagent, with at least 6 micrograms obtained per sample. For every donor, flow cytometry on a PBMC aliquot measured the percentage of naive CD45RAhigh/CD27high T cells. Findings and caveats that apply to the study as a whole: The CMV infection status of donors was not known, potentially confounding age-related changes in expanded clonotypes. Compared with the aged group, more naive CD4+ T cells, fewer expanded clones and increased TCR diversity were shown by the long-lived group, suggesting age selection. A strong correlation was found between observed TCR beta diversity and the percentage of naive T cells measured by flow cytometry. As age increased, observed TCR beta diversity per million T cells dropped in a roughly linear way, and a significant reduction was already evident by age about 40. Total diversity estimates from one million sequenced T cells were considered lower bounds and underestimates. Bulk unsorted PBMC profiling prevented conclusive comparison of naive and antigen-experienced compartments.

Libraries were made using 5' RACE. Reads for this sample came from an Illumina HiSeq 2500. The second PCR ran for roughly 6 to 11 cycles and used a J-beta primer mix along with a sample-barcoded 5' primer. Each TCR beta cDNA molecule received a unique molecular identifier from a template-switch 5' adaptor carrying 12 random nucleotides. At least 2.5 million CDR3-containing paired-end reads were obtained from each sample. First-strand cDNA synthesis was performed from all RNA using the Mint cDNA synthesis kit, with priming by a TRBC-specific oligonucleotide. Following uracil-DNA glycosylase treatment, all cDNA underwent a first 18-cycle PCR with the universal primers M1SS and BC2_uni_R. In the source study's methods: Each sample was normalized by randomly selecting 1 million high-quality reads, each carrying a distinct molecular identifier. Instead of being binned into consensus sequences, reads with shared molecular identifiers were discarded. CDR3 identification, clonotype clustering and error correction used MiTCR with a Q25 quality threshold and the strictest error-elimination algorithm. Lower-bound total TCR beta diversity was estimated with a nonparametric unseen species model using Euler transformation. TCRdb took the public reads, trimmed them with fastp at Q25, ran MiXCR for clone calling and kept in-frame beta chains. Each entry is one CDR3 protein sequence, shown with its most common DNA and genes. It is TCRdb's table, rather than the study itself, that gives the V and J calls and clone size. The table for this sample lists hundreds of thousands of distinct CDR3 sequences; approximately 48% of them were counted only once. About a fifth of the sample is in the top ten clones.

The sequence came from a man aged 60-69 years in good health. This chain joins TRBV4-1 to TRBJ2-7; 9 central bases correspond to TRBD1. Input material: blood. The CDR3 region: CASSRLGTGIYEQYF. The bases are TGCGCCAGCAGCCGCTTGGGGACAGGGATCTACGAGCAGTACTTC.